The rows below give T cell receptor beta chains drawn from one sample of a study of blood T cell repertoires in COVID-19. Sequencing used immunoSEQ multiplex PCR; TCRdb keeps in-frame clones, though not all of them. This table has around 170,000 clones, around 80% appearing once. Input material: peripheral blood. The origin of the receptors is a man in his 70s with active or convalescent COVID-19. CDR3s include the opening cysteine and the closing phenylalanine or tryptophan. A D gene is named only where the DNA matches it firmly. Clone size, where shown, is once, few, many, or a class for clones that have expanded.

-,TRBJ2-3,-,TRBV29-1,TGCAGCGTTGATAGGTCAGGGGAAACAGATACGCAGTATTTT,CSVDRSGETDTQYF
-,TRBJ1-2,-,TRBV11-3,TGTGCCAGCAGCTTTTCCGGGTCTGGAGATGGCTACACCTTC,CASSFSGSGDGYTF
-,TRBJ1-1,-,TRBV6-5,TGTGCCAGCAAATTTAGGGGATCTATGAACACTGAAGCTTTCTTT,CASKFRGSMNTEAFF
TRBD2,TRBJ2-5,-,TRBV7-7,TGTGCCAGCAGCCGGGGACTAGCGGGGGGTGAAGAGACCCAGTACTTC,CASSRGLAGGEETQYF
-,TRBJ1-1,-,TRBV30,TGTGCCTGGAGTGTACGAGGTTCTAGTGTTGTGGCTTTCTTT,CAWSVRGSSVVAFF
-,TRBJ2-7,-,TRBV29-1,TGCAGCGTTGAAATCACAGGTACCTACGAGCAGTACTTC,CSVEITGTYEQYF
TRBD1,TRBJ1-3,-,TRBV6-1,TGTGCCAGCAGTTTGGGGACAGGGGGGAACACCATATATTTT,CASSLGTGGNTIYF
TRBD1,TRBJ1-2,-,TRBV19,TGTGCCAGTAGTAACCGCAGGGGGCATGGCTACACCTTC,CASSNRRGHGYTF
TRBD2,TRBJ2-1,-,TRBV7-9,TGTGCCAGCAGCTCCGGACTAGCGGGATTGGATGAGCAGTTCTTC,CASSSGLAGLDEQFF
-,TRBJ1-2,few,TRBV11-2,TGTGCCAGCAGCTTTGCGTTACGGTCCTATGGCTACACCTTC,CASSFALRSYGYTF
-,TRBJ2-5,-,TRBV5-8,TGTGCCAGCAGCTTGGGGTCACGCGGGCAAGAGACCCAGTACTTC,CASSLGSRGQETQYF
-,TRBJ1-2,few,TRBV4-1,TGCGCCAGCAGCCAGGACAGAGGAGCCTATGGCTACACCTTC,CASSQDRGAYGYTF
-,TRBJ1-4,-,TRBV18,TGTGCCAGCTCACCGCAGAGGTCGACTAATGAAAAACTGTTTTTT,CASSPQRSTNEKLFF
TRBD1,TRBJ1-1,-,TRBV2,TGTGCCAGCAGCGGGAGACAGGGCCTGGAGGCTTTCTTT,CASSGRQGLEAFF
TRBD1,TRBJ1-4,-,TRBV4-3,TGCGCCAGCAGCCATACAGGGGGCGCGGGAGAAAAACTGTTTTTT,CASSHTGGAGEKLFF
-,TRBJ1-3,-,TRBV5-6,TGTGCCAGCAGTGTGGGGCCTGCTGGAAACACCATATATTTT,CASSVGPAGNTIYF
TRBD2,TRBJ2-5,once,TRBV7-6,TGTGCCAGCAGCGCCCCCTCGGGGGGAGAGACCCAGTACTTC,CASSAPSGGETQYF